The clone carrying this T cell receptor beta chain was detected many times. V gave up 5 bases and J gave up 1 base, with 18 bases separating them. This CDR3 contains 15 residues. Germline CDR1 and CDR2: DFQATT and SNEGSKA (reference sequence). This specimen belongs to a study of T cells in Graves' hyperthyroidism and ophthalmopathy. Amplification of TCR beta CDR3 regions was performed using RNA transcripts as template. In the first-round RT-PCR of the TCR CDR3, the HTBI primer set was used. MiXCR, applied by TCRdb to the multiplex PCR reads, yields one record per CDR3 protein. The data contain about 610,000 distinct CDR3 sequences, 40% to 55% of them singletons.

The gene calls are TRBV20-1 and TRBJ2-7; tentatively, D is TRBD1 or TRBD2 (5 bases each). The sequence was collected from a woman aged 18-35 years with Graves' hyperthyroidism. Sequenced: peripheral blood or thyroid tissue (not recorded which). The CDR3 here is CSAGAGAGRSYEQYF. The CDR3 DNA sequence: TGCAGTGCTGGGGCCGGGGCAGGGCGGTCCTACGAGCAGTACTTC.